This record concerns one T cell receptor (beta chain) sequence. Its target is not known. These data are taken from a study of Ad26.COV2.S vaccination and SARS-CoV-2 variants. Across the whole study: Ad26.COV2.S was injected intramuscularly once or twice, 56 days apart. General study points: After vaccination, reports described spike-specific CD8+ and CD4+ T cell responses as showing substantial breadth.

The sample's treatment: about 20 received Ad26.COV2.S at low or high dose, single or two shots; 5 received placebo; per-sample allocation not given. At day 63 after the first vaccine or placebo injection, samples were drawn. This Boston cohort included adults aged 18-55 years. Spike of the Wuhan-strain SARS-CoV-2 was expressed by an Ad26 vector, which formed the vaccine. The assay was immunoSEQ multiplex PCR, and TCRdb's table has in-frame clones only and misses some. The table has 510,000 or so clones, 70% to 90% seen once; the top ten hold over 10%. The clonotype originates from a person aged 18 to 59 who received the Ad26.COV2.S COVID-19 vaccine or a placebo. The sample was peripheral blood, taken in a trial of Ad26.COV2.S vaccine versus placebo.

CDR3 sequence (DNA): TGTGCCTGGAGTGTATTCGGACTAGCCGATCATCTGTATTTT. Protein: CAWSVFGLADHLYF. The V and J genes are TRBV30 and TRBJ2-3, with 8 bases matching TRBD2. The ends lost 0 bases at V and 14 bases at J; junction bases unmatched: 13. The CDR3 totals 14 residues. CDR1 and CDR2 (germline): GTSNPN, SVGIG (reference sequence).